Below, 32 T cell receptor beta chains from the same sample are listed, as sequenced in a study of cytomegalovirus exposure and HLA in healthy donors. The PCR employed 60 Vbeta primers together with 13 Jbeta primers. Libraries were prepared by immunoSEQ multiplex PCR; TCRdb keeps only in-frame clonotypes and omits some of them. The table shows fewer than 250,000 clones, with around 81% occurring only once. The sequencing input was PBMCs. The receptor source for this set is a woman aged 50 to 65 in good health and CMV-seropositive.

The chain carries TRBV9 and TRBJ2-2; D remains unclear. Trimming took 0 bases from V and 1 from J, leaving 7 bases between them. Germline V gives CDR1 SGDLS, CDR2 YYNGEE. The CDR3 is made up of 15 amino acids. The CDR3 sequence: CASSVDSRNTGELFF. The CDR3 DNA sequence: TGTGCCAGCAGCGTAGATAGCAGGAACACCGGGGAGCTGTTTTTT.

This chain joins TRBV9 and TRBJ1-4; 10 bases line up with TRBD1. The length of the CDR3 is 14 residues. The ends lost 3 bases at V and 8 bases at J; junction bases unmatched: 4. The germline V gene has CDR1 SGDLS and CDR2 YYNGEE. The CDR3 here is CASSGTGGGEKLFF. Here the CDR3 DNA reads TGTGCCAGCAGCGGGACAGGGGGGGGAGAAAAACTGTTTTTT.

V gene TRBV30 combines with J gene TRBJ1-4; possible D gene TRBD1, 5 bases. The CDR3 length is 11 residues. Deletions cut 4 bases from V and 7 bases from J, with 7 bases between. Per the germline V gene, CDR1 is GTSNPN and CDR2 is SVGIG (reference sequence). The CDR3 spells CAWTQGEKLFF. CDR3 sequence (DNA): TGTGCCTGGACCCAGGGTGAAAAACTGTTTTTT. The full variable domain, its missing parts supplied by reference TRBV30 and TRBJ1-4, is SQTIHQWPATLVQPVGSPLSLECTVEGTSNPNLYWYRQAAGRGLQLLFYSVGIGQISSEVPQNLSASRPQDRQFILSSKKLLLSDSGFYLCAWTQGEKLFFGSGTQLSVL.

This chain joins TRBV19 and TRBJ2-2, with 8 positions matching TRBD2. Looked up from germline, CDR1 is LNHDA and CDR2 is SQIVND (reference sequence). V lost 7 bases to trimming and J lost 2 bases; unmatched junction nucleotides: 12. CDR3 length equals 17 residues. CDR3 sequence (DNA): TGTGCCAGTACTAAATGGAAGCGGGGGCCTAACACCGGGGAGCTGTTTTTT. Its protein product is CASTKWKRGPNTGELFF.

The chain employs TRBV2 and TRBJ2-3; 7 bases fit TRBD2. Germline V gene lookup returns CDR1 SNHLY and CDR2 FYNNEI. The CDR3 length is 16 residues. J was trimmed by 5 bases and V by 1 base; bases with no gene match: 9. For the CDR3, the DNA is TGTGCCAGCAGTGAAGTCGGCTTAACGGGGGGAGATACGCAGTATTTT. This sequence encodes CASSEVGLTGGDTQYF.

The chain recombines TRBV5-1 with TRBJ1-6, with 7 bases matching TRBD1. Germline loops: CDR1 SGHRS, CDR2 YFSETQ. The CDR3 spans 14 residues. V trimming: 2 bases; J trimming: 8 bases; junction bases outside the gene matches: 4. In nucleotides, the CDR3 is TGCGCCAGCAGCTTAGGACAGGATGATTCACCCCTCCACTTT. Translation: CASSLGQDDSPLHF.

The chain uses TRBV7-2 and TRBJ2-7, with D maybe TRBD1 (6 bases). Germline lookup yields CDR1 SGHTA and CDR2 FQGNSA. The CDR3 has 14 residues. The V end lost 5 bases, the J end lost 9 bases, and 20 bases lay between the germline ends. In DNA, the CDR3 is TGTGCCAGCAGCGTTTCCGGGACAAGATCTTCGCAGTACTTC. It codes for CASSVSGTRSSQYF.

The chain joins TRBV28 to TRBJ1-1, with no clear D. The CDR3 is 15 residues long. Trimming removed 2 bases from V and 6 bases from J, with 16 bases in between. Germline V gene sequence: CDR1 MDHEN, CDR2 SYDVKM. Here the CDR3 reads CASSLELRAGSEAFF. The CDR3 nucleotides read TGTGCCAGCAGTTTAGAACTCCGGGCGGGATCTGAAGCTTTCTTT.

This chain connects TRBV14 to TRBJ2-6, with 7 bases that match TRBD1. Trimming took 1 base from V and 5 from J; bases not matched to a gene: 2. CDR3 length equals 15 residues. Germline loops: CDR1 SGHDN, CDR2 FVKESK. CDR3 in amino acids: CASSQGQGRANVLTF. In DNA form, the CDR3 reads TGTGCCAGCAGCCAAGGACAGGGCCGGGCCAACGTCCTGACTTTC. Using reference TRBV14 and TRBJ2-6 for the parts outside the CDR3, the full variable domain is EAGVTQFPSHSVIEKGQTVTLRCDPISGHDNLYWYRRVMGKEIKFLLHFVKESKQDESGMPNNRFLAERTGGTYSTLKVQPAELEDSGVYFCASSQGQGRANVLTFGAGSRLTVL.

The chain couples TRBV7-2 to TRBJ2-5, with D perhaps TRBD2 (6 bases). This CDR3 is 14 amino acids long. V dropped 2 bases and J dropped 5 bases, with 12 bases sitting between them. Germline assignment: CDR1 SGHTA and CDR2 FQGNSA. CDR3 sequence: CASSLLTSGETQYF. The CDR3 DNA follows: TGTGCCAGCAGCTTACTGACCAGCGGGGAGACCCAGTACTTC.

The chain carries TRBV7-8 and TRBJ1-1; TRBD1 matches 7 bases. V lost 5 bases to trimming and J lost 0 bases; unmatched junction nucleotides: 6. The CDR3 runs to 15 residues. Germline lookup yields CDR1 SGHVS and CDR2 FQNEAQ. CDR3: CASSKGGSLNTEAFF. The CDR3 nucleotides read TGTGCCAGCAGCAAAGGGGGCAGTCTGAACACTGAAGCTTTCTTT.

In this sample, this clone turned up once. This sequence joins TRBV7-2 and TRBJ1-1, with D maybe TRBD1 (5 bases). This CDR3 region has 16 residues. Germline V gives CDR1 SGHTA, CDR2 FQGNSA. Trimming cost V 0 bases and J 1 base, with 12 bases left between them. CDR3 loop: CASSLARVARNTEAFF. The CDR3 DNA is TGTGCCAGCAGCTTAGCCAGGGTTGCCCGGAACACTGAAGCTTTCTTT.

The CDR3 DNA reads as TGTGCCAGTAATCCGGGGAGCTCCTATAATTCACCCCTCCACTTT. It specifies CASNPGSSYNSPLHF. The chain carries TRBV19 and TRBJ1-6; D unresolved. Trimming stripped 7 bases from V and 0 bases from J, with 10 bases between. Per the germline V gene, CDR1 is LNHDA and CDR2 is SQIVND (reference sequence). The CDR3 loop spans 15 amino acids.

Regarding this clone: This sample includes further DNA sequences coding for the same CDR3. This chain uses TRBV7-3 with TRBJ2-5; 15 nucleotides line up with TRBD2. The CDR3 is made up of 16 amino acids. V was pared by 5 bases and J by 2 bases, with 3 bases of the junction left unmatched. In germline, CDR1 is SGHTA, CDR2 FQGTGA. CDR3 sequence reads: CASSPGLAGGQETQYF. The DNA of the CDR3 is TGTGCCAGCAGCCCGGGACTAGCGGGGGGACAAGAGACCCAGTACTTC.

V gene TRBV30 combines with J gene TRBJ1-4; 10 bases line up with TRBD1. V dropped 3 bases and J dropped 7; count of bases not matched to a gene: 2. The length of the CDR3 is 13 residues. Germline V gives CDR1 GTSNPN, CDR2 SVGIG (reference sequence). The CDR3 is CAWSRDRGEKLFF. CDR3 nucleotide sequence: TGTGCCTGGAGCCGGGACAGGGGTGAAAAACTGTTTTTT.

The rearrangement links TRBV30 to TRBJ2-7, with a weak D call TRBD2 (5 bases). Deletions cut 2 bases from V and 4 bases from J, with 12 bases between. The germline V gene has CDR1 GTSNPN and CDR2 SVGIG (reference sequence). The CDR3 is 13 residues long. DNA for the CDR3: TGTGCCTGGAGTCGGGGAGATGTTTACGAGCAGTACTTC. This codes for CAWSRGDVYEQYF.

This chain connects TRBV7-9 to TRBJ1-2, with no clear D. This CDR3 is 17 amino acids long. V dropped 1 base and J dropped 5 bases, with 20 bases sitting between them. Germline V gene data show CDR1 as SEHNR and CDR2 as FQNEAQ (reference sequence). The CDR3 DNA is TGTGCCAGCAGCTTAGTCGGGAATGTTGGGTTATGGTATGGCTACACCTTC. It is translated as CASSLVGNVGLWYGYTF.

The chain couples TRBV7-8 to TRBJ1-5; tentative D call: TRBD1 (6 bases). The V gene lost 1 base and the J gene lost 2 bases, with 15 bases spanning the gap. In germline, CDR1 is SGHVS, CDR2 FQNEAQ. CDR3 size: 17 residues. CDR3 amino acids: CASSLEPPHRGNQPQHF. The CDR3 coding sequence is TGTGCCAGCAGCTTAGAACCCCCCCACAGGGGCAATCAGCCCCAGCATTTT.

J is TRBJ1-6 and V is TRBV30; 8 nucleotides align to TRBD1. The CDR3 is 14 residues long. The germline gives CDR1 GTSNPN, CDR2 SVGIG (reference sequence). Trimming took 3 bases from V and 8 from J; bases not matched to a gene: 6. CDR3 sequence (DNA): TGTGCCTGGAGCGATGGACAGGGTTATTCACCCCTCCACTTT. Translation gives CAWSDGQGYSPLHF.

The chain recombines TRBV29-1 with TRBJ2-1; 7 bases agree with TRBD1. V dropped 6 bases and J dropped 0; count of bases not matched to a gene: 5. Germline V CDR1 and CDR2: SQVTM, ANQGSEA. The CDR3 contains 14 residues. The DNA for the CDR3 is TGCAGCGTGGGACAGACAAGCTCCTACAATGAGCAGTTCTTC. Amino acids: CSVGQTSSYNEQFF.

The V and J genes are TRBV6-5 and TRBJ2-7, with a tentative D call TRBD1 (5 bases). CDR1 MNHEY and CDR2 SVGAGI come from the germline V gene. The CDR3 covers 16 residues. Trimming left V 0 bases short and J 2 bases short, with 14 bases between. The CDR3 protein is CASSYSPGKMAYEQYF. The CDR3 nucleotides are TGTGCCAGCAGTTACTCTCCAGGGAAAATGGCCTACGAGCAGTACTTC.

V and J are TRBV7-6 and TRBJ2-2; TRBD1 might be the D (6 bases). Trimming left V 1 base short and J 4 bases short, with 16 bases between. The CDR3 extends over 17 amino acids. Per the germline V gene, CDR1 is SGHVS and CDR2 is FNYEAQ. The CDR3 protein is CASSLGTAYSGTGELFF. The CDR3 DNA is TGTGCCAGCAGCTTAGGGACAGCGTATTCAGGCACCGGGGAGCTGTTTTTT.

This clone was recorded only once. The chain has TRBV6-1 and TRBJ2-3; D remains ambiguous. V lost 4 bases to trimming and J lost 5 bases, with 10 bases between them. Germline CDR1 MNHNS, CDR2 SASEGT. The length of the CDR3 is 13 residues. CDR3 bases: TGTGCCAGCAGTGTCCAGGTTGAAGATACGCAGTATTTT. Encoded protein: CASSVQVEDTQYF.

CDR3 bases: TGTGCCAGCAGCCTAGGGGGTGGGGGCACTGAAGCTTTCTTT. As protein: CASSLGGGGTEAFF. V is TRBV5-8 and J is TRBJ1-1; the D gene is possibly TRBD1 (6 bases). The germline V gene encodes CDR1 SGHTS and CDR2 YDEGEE. Trimming took off 4 bases at V and 4 bases at J, with 14 bases between the two ends. The CDR3 is 14 amino acids.

On this clone: One junction end does not reproduce the germline sequence, and a read error may be involved. This rearrangement joins TRBV7-9 to TRBJ1-4; perhaps TRBD1 as D (6 bases). CDR1 is SEHNR and CDR2 is FQNEAQ in the germline V gene (reference sequence). The CDR3 loop spans 16 amino acids. CDR3: CSSSHLGGGANEKLFF. The CDR3 nucleotides read TGTTCCAGCAGCCACCTCGGAGGGGGGGCTAATGAAAAACTGTTTTTT.

The V and J genes are TRBV30 and TRBJ1-1; no clear D gene. The CDR3 length is 12 residues. Germline V gene lookup returns CDR1 GTSNPN and CDR2 SVGIG (reference sequence). V dropped 0 bases and J dropped 4 bases, with 6 bases sitting between them. DNA of the CDR3: TGTGCCTGGAGTGTTCAGGTCACTGAAGCTTTCTTT. Its translation is CAWSVQVTEAFF.

The J gene is TRBJ1-1, the V gene TRBV28; 10 positions match TRBD1. This CDR3 is 15 amino acids long. CDR1 is MDHEN, CDR2 SYDVKM, per germline. V shed 4 bases and J 0 bases; nucleotides not matched to a gene: 2. As DNA, the CDR3 is TGTGCCAGCAGTTGGACAGGGGGATTGAACACTGAAGCTTTCTTT. As protein: CASSWTGGLNTEAFF.

This clone was seen more than once but under ten times. V is TRBV7-9 and J is TRBJ2-7; 8 bases line up with TRBD1. The V segment lost 3 bases and the J segment 2 bases; nucleotides outside the gene matches: 3. Per germline, CDR1 SEHNR and CDR2 FQNEAQ (reference sequence). CDR3 length equals 14 residues. CDR3 nucleotides: TGTGCCAGCAGCTTCCAGGGGGCTCCCTACGAGCAGTACTTC. Its translation is CASSFQGAPYEQYF.

V usage is TRBV5-4 and J usage is TRBJ2-3; possible D gene TRBD1, 5 bases. The CDR3 is made up of 16 amino acids. The V gene's germline CDR1 is SGHNT and CDR2 YYREEE (reference sequence). The V gene lost 4 bases and the J gene lost 2 bases, with 17 bases spanning the gap. CDR3 sequence reads: CASSDPGRRITDTQYF. CDR3 bases: TGTGCCAGCAGCGACCCAGGGCGTAGGATCACAGATACGCAGTATTTT.

This clone was counted a single time. The gene calls are TRBV15 and TRBJ1-2; TRBD1 might be the D (5 bases). The length of the CDR3 is 13 residues. Germline V gives CDR1 LNHNV, CDR2 YYDKDF (reference sequence). Trimming pared 1 base from V and 7 bases from J, leaving 10 bases between. The CDR3 DNA is TGTGCCACCAGCAGAGCCAGGGTCGGTGGCTACACCTTC. This codes for CATSRARVGGYTF.

This sequence joins TRBV4-1 and TRBJ1-2, with a weak D call TRBD1 (5 bases). V lost 4 bases and J lost 2, with 8 bases in between. This CDR3 comprises 13 residues. Germline CDR1 reads MGHRA; CDR2 reads YSYEKL. The CDR3 protein is CASSLGGNYGYTF. The CDR3 DNA follows: TGCGCCAGCAGCCTCGGGGGGAACTATGGCTACACCTTC.

This clone has a single count. J is TRBJ1-4 and V is TRBV10-3, with D possibly being TRBD1 (5 bases). This CDR3 region has 15 residues. Germline-derived CDR1 and CDR2 are ENHRY and SYGVKD. Trimming shortened V by 5 bases and J by 3 bases, and 13 bases separated the two germline ends. The CDR3 nucleotides are TGTGCCATCAGTTCATCCGACAGCTCTAATGAAAAACTGTTTTTT. It specifies CAISSSDSSNEKLFF.